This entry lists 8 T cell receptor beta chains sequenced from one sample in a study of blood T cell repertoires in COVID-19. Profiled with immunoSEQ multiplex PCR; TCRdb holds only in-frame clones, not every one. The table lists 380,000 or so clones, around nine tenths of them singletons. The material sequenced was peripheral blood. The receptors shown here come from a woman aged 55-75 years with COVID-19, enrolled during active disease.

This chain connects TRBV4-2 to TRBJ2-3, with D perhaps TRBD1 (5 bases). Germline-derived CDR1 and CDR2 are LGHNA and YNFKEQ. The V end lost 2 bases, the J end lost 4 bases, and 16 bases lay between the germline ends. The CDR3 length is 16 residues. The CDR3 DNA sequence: TGTGCCAGCAGCCAAAACGGCCCGGACAACTCAGATACGCAGTATTTT. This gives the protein CASSQNGPDNSDTQYF.

The CDR3 spells CASSFGQGGSPLHF. Written as DNA, the CDR3 is TGTGCCAGCAGCTTTGGACAGGGAGGGTCACCCCTCCACTTT. The V gene is TRBV5-6, the J gene TRBJ1-6; 8 nucleotides agree with TRBD1. V shed 2 bases, J shed 10 bases, and the junction held 5 bases outside the gene matches. Germline values: CDR1 SGHDT, CDR2 YYEEEE. The CDR3 consists of 14 residues.

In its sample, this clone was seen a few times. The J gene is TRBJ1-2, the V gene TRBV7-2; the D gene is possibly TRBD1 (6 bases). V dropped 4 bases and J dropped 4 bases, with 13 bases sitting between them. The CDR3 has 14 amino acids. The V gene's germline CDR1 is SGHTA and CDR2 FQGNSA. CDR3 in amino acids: CASSYRDKSYGYTF. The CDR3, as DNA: TGTGCCAGCAGCTACCGGGACAAGTCCTATGGCTACACCTTC.

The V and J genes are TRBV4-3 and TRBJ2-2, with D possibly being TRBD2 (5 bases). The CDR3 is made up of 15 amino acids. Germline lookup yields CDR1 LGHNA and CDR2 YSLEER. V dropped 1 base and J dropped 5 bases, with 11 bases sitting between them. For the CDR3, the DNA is TGCGCCAGCAGCCAAGTCAATGGGGAGACCGGGGAGCTGTTTTTT. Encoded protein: CASSQVNGETGELFF.

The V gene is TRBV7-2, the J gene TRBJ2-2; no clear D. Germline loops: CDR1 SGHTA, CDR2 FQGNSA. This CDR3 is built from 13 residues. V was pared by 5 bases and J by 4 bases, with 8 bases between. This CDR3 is CASSPPGTGELFF. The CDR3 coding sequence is TGTGCCAGCAGCCCCCCAGGCACCGGGGAGCTGTTTTTT. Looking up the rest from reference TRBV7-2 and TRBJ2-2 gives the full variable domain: GAGVSQSPSNKVTEKGKDVELRCDPISGHTALYWYRQSLGQGLEFLIYFQGNSAPDKSGLPSDRFSAERTGGSVSTLTIQRTQQEDSAVYLCASSPPGTGELFFGEGSRLTVL.

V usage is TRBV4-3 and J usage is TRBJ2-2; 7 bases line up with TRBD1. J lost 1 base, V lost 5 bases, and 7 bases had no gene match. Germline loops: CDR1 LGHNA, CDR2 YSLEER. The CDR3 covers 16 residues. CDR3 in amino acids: CASSYSRQGNTGELFF. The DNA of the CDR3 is TGCGCCAGCAGCTATTCTCGACAGGGGAACACCGGGGAGCTGTTTTTT.

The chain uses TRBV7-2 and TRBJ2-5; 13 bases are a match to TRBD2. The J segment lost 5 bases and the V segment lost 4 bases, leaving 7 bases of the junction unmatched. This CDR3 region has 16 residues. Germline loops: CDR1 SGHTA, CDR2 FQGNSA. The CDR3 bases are TGTGCCAGCAGCTCTCGGACTAGCGGGGGCTGGGAGACCCAGTACTTC. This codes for CASSSRTSGGWETQYF.

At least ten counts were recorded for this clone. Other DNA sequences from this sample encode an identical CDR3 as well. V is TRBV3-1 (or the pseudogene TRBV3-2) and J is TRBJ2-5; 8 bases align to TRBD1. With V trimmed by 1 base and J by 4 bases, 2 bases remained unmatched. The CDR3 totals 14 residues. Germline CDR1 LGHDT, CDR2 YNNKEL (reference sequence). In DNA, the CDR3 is TGTGCCAGCAGCCAAGCCGGGACAGGAGAGACCCAGTACTTC. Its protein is CASSQAGTGETQYF.